Listed here are 20 T cell receptor beta chains from one sample, sequenced in a study of shared clonotypes between healthy human individuals. This table comes from immunoSEQ multiplex PCR, and its TCRdb copy is limited to in-frame clones, with some not included. The table shows 2 million to 2.5 million clones, with 90% to 97% occurring only once. Sequences were obtained from naive CD4+ T cells sorted from blood. Specified subset: CD45RA+ positively selected. The receptors derive from a man younger than 35 in good health.

This chain links TRBV6-5 with TRBJ1-1; D is unclear. CDR3 length: 13 residues. CDR1 is MNHEY, CDR2 SVGAGI, per germline. Trimming left V 5 bases short and J 1 base short, with 8 bases between. The CDR3 region is CASSQLGNTEAFF. The DNA of the CDR3 is TGTGCCAGCAGTCAACTAGGGAACACTGAAGCTTTCTTT.

The chain uses TRBV7-9 and TRBJ2-3; the match to TRBD2 covers 12 bases. CDR3 length: 17 residues. V gave up 4 bases and J gave up 2 bases; unmatched junction bases: 7. In germline, CDR1 is SEHNR, CDR2 FQNEAQ (reference sequence). The CDR3 loop is CASSYRTSGKYTDTQYF. CDR3 DNA sequence: TGTGCCAGCAGCTACAGGACTAGCGGGAAGTACACAGATACGCAGTATTTT.

This clone was seen only a few times. Within the sample, other DNA sequences also encode this same CDR3. The chain couples TRBV2 to TRBJ1-5; unclear D gene. V lost 4 bases to trimming and J lost 0 bases, with 4 bases between them. CDR1 and CDR2 (germline): SNHLY, FYNNEI. The CDR3 length is 13 residues. The chain's CDR3 is CASSVDSNQPQHF. As DNA, the CDR3 is TGTGCCAGCAGTGTTGATAGCAATCAGCCCCAGCATTTT.

The V gene is TRBV18, the J gene TRBJ2-7, with 8 positions matching TRBD2. Germline trimming cut 5 bases from V and 5 bases from J; bases unmatched to any gene: 5. Germline lookup yields CDR1 KGHSH and CDR2 LQKENI. The CDR3 has 13 residues. The CDR3 DNA reads as TGTGCCAGCTCAGGCGCGGGGGGCGACGAGCAGTACTTC. It translates to CASSGAGGDEQYF.

This chain uses TRBV30 with TRBJ1-6; 7 bases agree with TRBD1. The ends lost 5 bases at V and 8 bases at J; junction bases unmatched: 12. Per the germline V gene, CDR1 is GTSNPN and CDR2 is SVGIG (reference sequence). CDR3 length equals 15 residues. The CDR3 DNA follows: TGTGCCTGGGGACGGACAGGTAGTTTTGATTCACCCCTCCACTTT. Translating it yields CAWGRTGSFDSPLHF.

The chain couples TRBV15 to TRBJ2-1; 7 bases are a match to TRBD1. The trim removed 1 base at V and 8 bases at J, leaving 5 bases unmatched. Germline CDR1 is LNHNV and CDR2 is YYDKDF (reference sequence). There are 14 residues in the CDR3. In DNA, the CDR3 is TGTGCCACCAGCAGAGGGCAAGGGGGCTATGAGCAGTTCTTC. Translation: CATSRGQGGYEQFF.

V gene TRBV6-5 combines with J gene TRBJ2-1, with 7 bases matching TRBD2. V was clipped by 6 bases and J by 0 bases; unmatched bases: 5. This CDR3 has 15 amino acids. CDR1 is MNHEY, CDR2 SVGAGI, per germline. The CDR3 loop reads CASRSRGSSYNEQFF. CDR3 DNA sequence: TGTGCCAGCAGATCGCGGGGGAGCTCCTACAATGAGCAGTTCTTC.

The chain couples TRBV12-2 to TRBJ2-7; TRBD2 was called by the table and not checked on the DNA. TRBV12-2 corresponds to a pseudogene. This CDR3 spans 16 amino acids. The CDR3 loop reads CASRHYGRANTYEQYF. In DNA form, the CDR3 reads TGTGCAAGTCGCCACTATGGGCGGGCCAATACCTACGAGCAGTACTTC.

This chain joins TRBV6-5 and TRBJ1-3, with 7 nucleotides matching TRBD1. CDR1 is MNHEY and CDR2 is SVGAGI in the germline V gene. V lost 2 bases, J lost 6 bases, and 4 bases stayed unmatched. The CDR3 consists of 14 residues. CDR3 in amino acids: CASSYRQGVNTIYF. The CDR3 bases are TGTGCCAGCAGTTACCGACAGGGCGTAAACACCATATATTTT.

V gene TRBV5-1 combines with J gene TRBJ2-5, with no clear D. V dropped 4 bases and J dropped 5 bases, with 9 bases sitting between them. The CDR3 has 12 residues. The V gene's germline CDR1 is SGHRS and CDR2 YFSETQ. The CDR3 nucleotides are TGCGCCAGCAGCCAACTTGGGGAGACCCAGTACTTC. Protein product: CASSQLGETQYF.

Only one count was recorded for this clone. The chain employs TRBV10-3 and TRBJ2-3; D possibly matches TRBD1 or TRBD2 (7 bases each). The CDR3 is 13 amino acids. V was clipped by 11 bases and J by 3 bases, with 15 bases between them. Per the germline V gene, CDR1 is ENHRY and CDR2 is SYGVKD. For the CDR3, the DNA is TGTGCCGCACACAGGGGAGGGACAGATACGCAGTATTTT. Protein product: CAAHRGGTDTQYF.

V and J are TRBV5-1 and TRBJ2-5; 14 bases align to TRBD2. Per the germline V gene, CDR1 is SGHRS and CDR2 is YFSETQ. The V gene end was trimmed by 3 bases and the J gene end by 3 bases; junction bases not matched to a gene: 4. The length of the CDR3 is 16 residues. The CDR3 loop reads CASSWGTSGSEETQYF. In DNA, the CDR3 is TGCGCCAGCAGCTGGGGGACTAGCGGGAGCGAAGAGACCCAGTACTTC.

The chain recombines TRBV27 with TRBJ2-2, with D unresolved. The length of the CDR3 is 13 residues. Germline loops: CDR1 MNHEY, CDR2 SMNVEV (reference sequence). Trimming took 5 bases from V and 1 from J, leaving 5 bases between them. The CDR3 region is CASSRWNTGELFF. The CDR3 nucleotides read TGTGCCAGCAGTCGGTGGAACACCGGGGAGCTGTTTTTT.

The chain recombines TRBV18 with TRBJ2-7; TRBD2 matches at 12 bases. CDR1 and CDR2 (germline): KGHSH, LQKENI. With 0 bases clipped from V and 3 bases from J, the junction kept 3 bases outside the gene matches. CDR3 length equals 16 residues. The CDR3 spells CASSPPLAGGIYEQYF. The CDR3 DNA reads as TGTGCCAGCTCACCACCCCTAGCGGGAGGGATCTACGAGCAGTACTTC.

Remarks on this clone: The same CDR3 is also encoded by other DNA sequences in this sample. V usage is TRBV18 and J usage is TRBJ1-3; D not resolved. Trimming removed 3 bases from V and 0 bases from J, with 9 bases in between. This CDR3 has 15 residues. Germline CDR1 reads KGHSH; CDR2 reads LQKENI. The CDR3 DNA is TGTGCCAGCTCACCGGACGGAAACTCTGGAAACACCATATATTTT. Translating gives CASSPDGNSGNTIYF.

V and J are TRBV27 and TRBJ2-5; perhaps TRBD1 as D (6 bases). The CDR3 covers 16 residues. Per the germline V gene, CDR1 is MNHEY and CDR2 is SMNVEV (reference sequence). With 5 bases removed from V and 5 bases from J, the gap between germline ends came to 21 bases. The CDR3 loop reads CASSNRDTSRRETQYF. The CDR3 coding sequence is TGTGCCAGCAGTAACCGGGACACCTCAAGGAGGGAGACCCAGTACTTC.

This sequence joins TRBV28 and TRBJ1-2, with 10 bases matching TRBD1. With 11 bases clipped from V and 7 bases from J, the junction kept 7 bases outside the gene matches. The V gene's germline CDR1 is MDHEN and CDR2 SYDVKM. The length of the CDR3 is 12 residues. The CDR3 is CAQGQGSSGYTF. The DNA of the CDR3 is TGTGCCCAGGGACAGGGGTCGAGTGGCTACACCTTC.

The J gene is TRBJ2-1, the V gene TRBV6-6; 8 nucleotides match TRBD2. Losses at the gene ends were 0 bases for V and 9 bases for J; bases not matched to a gene: 7. The V gene's germline CDR1 is MNHNY and CDR2 SVGAGI (reference sequence). The CDR3 loop spans 15 amino acids. The chain's CDR3 is CASSYSEGTRGEQFF. In DNA form, the CDR3 reads TGTGCCAGCAGTTACTCGGAGGGGACTAGAGGTGAGCAGTTCTTC.

The V call is TRBV18, the J call TRBJ2-7; D is unresolved. CDR1 and CDR2 (germline): KGHSH, LQKENI. The CDR3 runs to 13 residues. V was trimmed by 3 bases and J by 5 bases, leaving 11 bases between them. The CDR3 sequence is CASSPTRLNEQYF. The CDR3 DNA follows: TGTGCCAGCTCACCGACCCGTCTCAACGAGCAGTACTTC.

The chain uses TRBV10-1 and TRBJ2-7; 8 bases map to TRBD2. This CDR3 contains 13 residues. CDR1 and CDR2 (germline): WNHNN, SYGVQD (reference sequence). The ends lost 3 bases at V and 9 bases at J; junction bases unmatched: 7. The CDR3, as DNA: TGCGCCAGCAGTGAAAACGGGAGGGGACGGCAGTACTTC. Amino acids: CASSENGRGRQYF.